These 9 T cell receptor beta chains share one sample of origin, sequenced in a study of identical twins (TCRdb year 2016). Receptors were amplified or captured by 5' RACE. TCRdb shows the sequencer as Illumina HiSeq 2000. TCRdb reran the public reads through fastp at Q25 and MiXCR, keeping productive beta chains. Merged by CDR3 protein, the rows form single entries marked with the most common genes and DNA. A total of 250,000 or so distinct CDR3 sequences appear in this sample, approximately 8.3% of them only once. The top ten hold less than 4% of the sample. The sample was also reused in another study, on yellow fever vaccine responses in identical twins.

The sequenced sample consisted of CD8+ T cells sorted from blood. Source of these receptors: a woman between 18 and 29 years old in good health.

CDR3 nucleotide sequence: TGTGCCACCAGCAGAGTATCGGACGGAGACTATGGCTACACCTTC. Translated: CATSRVSDGDYGYTF. V and J are TRBV15 and TRBJ1-2; D gene unclear. CDR1 and CDR2 (germline): LNHNV, YYDKDF (reference sequence). The ends were cut back, 1 base at V and 3 bases at J, with 12 bases in the middle. The CDR3 has 15 amino acids.

In this sample, this clonotype turned up a few times. V gene TRBV11-2 combines with J gene TRBJ2-7; 9 nucleotides line up with TRBD1. Germline-derived CDR1 and CDR2 are SGHAT and FQNNGV. The V and J ends lost 5 bases and 4 bases, in that order; junction bases with no gene match: 18. CDR3 size: 18 residues. The chain's CDR3 is CASSPGELTGTGWYEQYF. CDR3 sequence (DNA): TGTGCCAGCAGCCCAGGGGAGCTTACCGGGACAGGGTGGTACGAGCAGTACTTC.

The chain joins TRBV12-3 or TRBV12-4 to TRBJ2-7; D is uncertain. This CDR3 is built from 11 residues. The V end lost 6 bases, the J end lost 6 bases, and 9 bases lay between the germline ends. CDR3 protein: CASSRGSEQYF. DNA of the CDR3: TGTGCCAGCAGCAGAGGTTCCGAGCAGTACTTC.

This clonotype was seen a few times. The chain has TRBV7-3 and TRBJ2-1; tentative D call: TRBD1 (6 bases). Trimming left V 6 bases short and J 9 bases short, with 12 bases between. The germline V gene encodes CDR1 SGHTA and CDR2 FQGTGA. This CDR3 comprises 12 residues. CDR3 coding DNA: TGTGCCAGCAGTTCCGAGGGGGTTGAGCAGTTCTTC. This codes for CASSSEGVEQFF.

This clonotype was seen at least ten times. CDR3 region: CASSVSPSYEQYF. CDR3 nucleotides: TGTGCCAGCAGCGTCTCCCCGTCCTACGAGCAGTACTTC. J is TRBJ2-7 and V is TRBV9, with no clear D. The V and J ends lost 2 bases and 1 base respectively, with 7 bases between them. In germline, CDR1 is SGDLS, CDR2 YYNGEE. CDR3 length: 13 amino acids.

Ten or more counts support this clonotype. The rearrangement joins TRBV4-1 to TRBJ1-3; a possible D gene is TRBD1 (6 bases). Trimming stripped 4 bases from V and 2 bases from J, with 12 bases between. CDR1 MGHRA and CDR2 YSYEKL come from the germline V gene. The CDR3 length is 15 residues. The CDR3 loop reads CASSLGGGAGNTIYF. The CDR3 bases are TGCGCCAGCAGCCTTGGTGGGGGCGCTGGAAACACCATATATTTT.

This clonotype came up a few times. V gene TRBV14 combines with J gene TRBJ2-1; no clear D. The V gene lost 4 bases and the J gene lost 3 bases, with 13 bases spanning the gap. Germline CDR1 SGHDN, CDR2 FVKESK. This CDR3 contains 15 residues. CDR3 bases: TGTGCCAGCAGCCCGGAGTTGGCTTACTACAATGAGCAGTTCTTC. Its protein is CASSPELAYYNEQFF.

This clonotype was counted between two and nine times. V usage is TRBV20-1 and J usage is TRBJ2-1; TRBD2 matches 9 bases. The CDR3 has 15 residues. Germline CDR1 is DFQATT and CDR2 is SNEGSKA (reference sequence). V lost 6 bases to trimming and J lost 2 bases; unmatched junction nucleotides: 8. This chain's CDR3 is CSARTGTSPYNEQFF. CDR3 coding DNA: TGCAGTGCAAGAACCGGGACTAGCCCCTACAATGAGCAGTTCTTC.

This clonotype was detected many times. The chain employs TRBV12-3 or TRBV12-4 and TRBJ2-2; the D call may be TRBD1 or TRBD2 (6 bases each). V lost 8 bases and J 2 bases, leaving 18 bases between the germline ends. The CDR3 runs to 16 residues. CDR3 in amino acids: CASPPLRDINTGELFF. CDR3 DNA: TGTGCCAGCCCACCGTTGCGGGACATTAACACCGGGGAGCTGTTTTTT.